These 6 T cell receptor beta chains were sequenced from one sample in a study of cytomegalovirus exposure and HLA in healthy donors. The PCR ran on 60 Vbeta and 13 Jbeta primers. Generated by immunoSEQ multiplex PCR, the TCRdb table keeps only in-frame clones and is missing some. The repertoire consists of roughly 150,000 clones, with 75% occurring once and the leading ten covering 10% to 12%. Material for sequencing was PBMCs. The receptors were gathered from a man in his late teens or twenties in good health and CMV-seropositive.

This chain joins TRBV7-3 and TRBJ2-1; a weak D match, TRBD2 (6 bases). V was trimmed by 5 bases and J by 7 bases, leaving 18 bases between them. From germline, CDR1 is SGHTA and CDR2 FQGTGA. CDR3 length equals 15 residues. In nucleotides, the CDR3 is TGTGCCAGCAGCCTCCTCGGCCCGGGGAGGAATGAGCAGTTCTTC. Its protein product is CASSLLGPGRNEQFF.

The chain links TRBV6-1 to TRBJ2-3; 8 bases map to TRBD2. The CDR3 contains 16 residues. V lost 3 bases, J lost 8 bases, and 13 bases stayed unmatched. Germline CDR1 MNHNS, CDR2 SASEGT. CDR3 nucleotide sequence: TGTGCCAGCAGTGATCTGACAGCGACCGGGGGGGTTACGCAGTATTTT. Amino acids: CASSDLTATGGVTQYF.

This clone has only a few counts. The chain recombines TRBV30 with TRBJ1-2; 8 positions agree with TRBD1. CDR3 length equals 13 residues. The V gene's germline CDR1 is GTSNPN and CDR2 SVGIG (reference sequence). After removal of 2 bases from V and 7 bases from J, the junction contained 6 bases not matched to a gene. In DNA, the CDR3 is TGTGCCTGGAGTCCGGACAGGGTGTCTGGCTACACCTTC. It yields the protein CAWSPDRVSGYTF.

This clone was detected only a few times. J is TRBJ2-3 and V is TRBV7-2, with 7 bases matching TRBD2. This CDR3 spans 16 amino acids. With 5 bases clipped from V and 0 bases from J, the junction kept 8 bases outside the gene matches. CDR1 is SGHTA and CDR2 is FQGNSA in the germline V gene. For the CDR3, the DNA is TGTGCCAGCAGCACTAGCGCGGCGGGGAGCACAGATACGCAGTATTTT. This codes for CASSTSAAGSTDTQYF.

This sequence joins TRBV19 and TRBJ1-5; the D is unclear. This CDR3 is 17 amino acids long. V was clipped by 5 bases and J by 0 bases, with 17 bases between them. CDR1 is LNHDA and CDR2 is SQIVND in the germline V gene (reference sequence). CDR3 sequence (DNA): TGTGCCAGTAGTCGCCAGCGGTCACGGTATAGCAATCAGCCCCAGCATTTT. Its protein product is CASSRQRSRYSNQPQHF.

With regard to this clone: The sample carries other DNA sequences with the same CDR3. The chain uses TRBV27 and TRBJ2-3, with unresolved D. Germline CDR1 reads MNHEY; CDR2 reads SMNVEV (reference sequence). V was pared by 5 bases and J by 3 bases, with 6 bases between. The CDR3 has 12 residues. CDR3 region: CASSPSTDTQYF. The CDR3 DNA follows: TGTGCCAGCAGTCCGTCTACAGATACGCAGTATTTT.